One and the same sample provided the 10 T cell receptor beta chains below, sequenced in a study of CXCR3-negative and CXCR3-positive naive CD8 T cells. General study points: TRB CDR3 hydrophobicity was greater in CXCR3-positive naive cells than in CXCR3-negative naive cells.

No antigens are known for them. UMI-labeled TRB cDNA libraries were prepared by 5' RACE. After re-calling the 5' RACE reads, TCRdb lists one entry per CDR3 protein, DNA absent. Found here are 130,000 to 150,000 distinct CDR3 sequences; the top ten clones hold around 0.28%. Sequencing used naive CXCR3+ CD8+ T cells from blood. Subset of the sample: CD45RO-CCR7+CD27+CD95- naive CD8+ T cells expressing CXCR3 (TNR3+). The receptors shown here come from a human donor in good health. Some clones in this sample may be carry-over from other donors' samples.

This chain joins TRBV7-2 and TRBJ2-2. The germline gives CDR1 SGHTA, CDR2 FQGNSA. The CDR3 spans 12 residues. The CDR3 sequence: CASSFAPVELFF.

The chain employs TRBV6-5 and TRBJ2-5; TCRdb gives TRBD1 as the D gene, but with no DNA this cannot be confirmed. Germline V gene data show CDR1 as MNHEY and CDR2 as SVGAGI. CDR3 length equals 16 residues. CDR3 in amino acids: CASSYSPWTGEETQYF.

This chain connects TRBV11-2 to TRBJ2-1; there is no DNA to check the TCRdb D call of TRBD1. The CDR3 has 14 residues. Germline V gives CDR1 SGHAT, CDR2 FQNNGV. The CDR3 protein is CASSSLAGRGELFF.

This chain links TRBV12-3 or TRBV12-4 with TRBJ2-7; the TCRdb D gene call, TRBD2, has no DNA to confirm it. CDR3 length equals 13 residues. CDR3: CASSSPSGYEQYF.

This chain joins TRBV12-3 or TRBV12-4 and TRBJ2-1; checking the TCRdb D call of TRBD1 is not possible without DNA. CDR3 length equals 13 residues. CDR3 region: CASTALAEAEQFF.

The chain employs TRBV5-1 and TRBJ2-1; the D call of TRBD2 rests on TCRdb alone, since no DNA is present to check it. Germline V lookup: CDR1 SGHRS, CDR2 YFSETQ. This CDR3 has 15 amino acids. CDR3 sequence: CASSLTSGVYNEQFF.

The chain has TRBV4-3 and TRBJ2-7; with no DNA, the TCRdb D assignment of TRBD1 cannot be verified. This CDR3 is 16 amino acids long. Germline CDR1 reads LGHNA; CDR2 reads YSLEER. CDR3 residues: CASSQQTGTGVYEQYF.

The chain carries TRBV14 and TRBJ2-5. The CDR3 contains 12 residues. Per germline, CDR1 SGHDN and CDR2 FVKESK. The CDR3 region is CASSQDAETQYF. The complete variable domain, with remaining parts taken from reference TRBV14 and TRBJ2-5, reads EAGVTQFPSHSVIEKGQTVTLRCDPISGHDNLYWYRRVMGKEIKFLLHFVKESKQDESGMPNNRFLAERTGGTYSTLKVQPAELEDSGVYFCASSQDAETQYFGPGTRLLVL.

The chain joins TRBV7-9 to TRBJ2-3; the D gene TCRdb calls, TRBD1, cannot be checked with no DNA. Germline V gene sequence: CDR1 SEHNR, CDR2 FQNEAQ (reference sequence). The CDR3 totals 20 residues. The CDR3 sequence: CASSLVWDTVLPTSTDTQYF. Complete variable domain (other parts from reference TRBV7-9 and TRBJ2-3): DTGVSQNPRHKITKRGQNVTFRCDPISEHNRLYWYRQTLGQGPEFLTYFQNEAQLEKSRLLSDRFSAERPKGSFSTLEIQRTEQGDSAMYLCASSLVWDTVLPTSTDTQYFGPGTRLTVL.

The chain has TRBV28 and TRBJ1-4; TCRdb picks TRBD1, but there is no DNA to check that call. Per the germline V gene, CDR1 is MDHEN and CDR2 is SYDVKM. The CDR3 spans 17 residues. CDR3 sequence: CASSVGQGAITNEKLFF.